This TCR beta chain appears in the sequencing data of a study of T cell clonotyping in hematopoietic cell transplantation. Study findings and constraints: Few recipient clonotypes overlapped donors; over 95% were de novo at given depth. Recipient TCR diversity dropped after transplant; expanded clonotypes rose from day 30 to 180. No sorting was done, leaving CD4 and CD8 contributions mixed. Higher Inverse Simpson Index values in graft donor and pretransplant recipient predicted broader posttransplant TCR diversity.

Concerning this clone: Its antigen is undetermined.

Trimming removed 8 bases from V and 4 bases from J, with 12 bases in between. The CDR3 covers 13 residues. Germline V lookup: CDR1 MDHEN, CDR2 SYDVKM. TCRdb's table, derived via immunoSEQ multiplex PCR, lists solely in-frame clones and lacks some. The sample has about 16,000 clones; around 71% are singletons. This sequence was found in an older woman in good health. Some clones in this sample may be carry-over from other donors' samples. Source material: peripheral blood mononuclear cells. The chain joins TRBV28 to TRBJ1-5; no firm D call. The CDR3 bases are TGTGCCAGCTCTATAGAAGGAAATCAGCCCCAGCATTTT. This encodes CASSIEGNQPQHF.